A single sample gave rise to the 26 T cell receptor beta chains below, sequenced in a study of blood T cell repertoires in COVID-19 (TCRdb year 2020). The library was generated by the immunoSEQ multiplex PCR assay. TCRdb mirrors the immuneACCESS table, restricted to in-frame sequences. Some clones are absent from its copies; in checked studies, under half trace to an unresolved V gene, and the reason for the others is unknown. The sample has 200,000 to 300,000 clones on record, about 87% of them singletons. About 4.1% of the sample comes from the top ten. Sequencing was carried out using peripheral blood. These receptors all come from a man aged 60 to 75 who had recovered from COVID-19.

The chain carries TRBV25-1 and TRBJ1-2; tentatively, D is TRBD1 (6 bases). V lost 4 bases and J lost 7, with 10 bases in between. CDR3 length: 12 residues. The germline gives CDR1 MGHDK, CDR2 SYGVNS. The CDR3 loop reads CASSVSRGGYTF. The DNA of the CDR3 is TGTGCCAGCAGTGTATCCAGGGGTGGCTACACCTTC.

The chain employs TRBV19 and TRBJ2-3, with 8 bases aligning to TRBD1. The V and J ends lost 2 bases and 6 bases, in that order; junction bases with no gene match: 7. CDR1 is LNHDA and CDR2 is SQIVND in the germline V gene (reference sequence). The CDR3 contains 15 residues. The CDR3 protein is CASSIWTGQADTQYF. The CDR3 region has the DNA TGTGCCAGTAGTATATGGACGGGACAGGCGGATACGCAGTATTTT.

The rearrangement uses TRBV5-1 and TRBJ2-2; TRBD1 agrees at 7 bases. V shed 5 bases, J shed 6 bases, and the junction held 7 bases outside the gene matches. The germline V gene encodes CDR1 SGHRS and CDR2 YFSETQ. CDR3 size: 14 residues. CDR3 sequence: CASREQGFSGELFF. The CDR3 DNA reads TGCGCCAGCAGAGAACAGGGGTTTTCCGGGGAGCTGTTTTTT.

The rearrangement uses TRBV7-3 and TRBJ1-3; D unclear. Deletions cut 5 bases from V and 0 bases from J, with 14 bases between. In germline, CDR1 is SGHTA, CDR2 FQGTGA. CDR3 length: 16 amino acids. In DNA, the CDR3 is TGTGCCAGCAGCACGCGATATCCTAACTCTGGAAACACCATATATTTT. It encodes CASSTRYPNSGNTIYF. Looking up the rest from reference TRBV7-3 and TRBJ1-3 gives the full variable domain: GAGVSQTPSNKVTEKGKYVELRCDPISGHTALYWYRQSLGQGPEFLIYFQGTGAADDSGLPNDRFFAVRPEGSVSTLKIQRTERGDSAVYLCASSTRYPNSGNTIYFGEGSWLTVV.

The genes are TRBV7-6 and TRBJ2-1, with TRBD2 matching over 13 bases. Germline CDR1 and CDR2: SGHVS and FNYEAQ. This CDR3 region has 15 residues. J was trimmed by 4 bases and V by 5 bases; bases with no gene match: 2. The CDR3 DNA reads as TGTGCCAGCAGCACGACTAGCGGGGGGTACAATGAGCAGTTCTTC. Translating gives CASSTTSGGYNEQFF.

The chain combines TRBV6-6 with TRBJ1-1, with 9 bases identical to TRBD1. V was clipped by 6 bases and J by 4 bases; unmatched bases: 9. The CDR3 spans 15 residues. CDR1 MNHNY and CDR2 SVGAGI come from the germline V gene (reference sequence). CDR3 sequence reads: CASRRTGATTTEAFF. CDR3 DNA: TGTGCCAGCAGACGGACAGGGGCTACGACCACTGAAGCTTTCTTT.

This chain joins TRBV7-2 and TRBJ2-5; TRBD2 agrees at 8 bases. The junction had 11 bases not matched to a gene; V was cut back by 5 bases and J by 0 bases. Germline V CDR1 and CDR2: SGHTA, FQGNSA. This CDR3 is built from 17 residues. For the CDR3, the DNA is TGTGCCAGCAGCCAAGGGATTATAGCGGGATACCAAGAGACCCAGTACTTC. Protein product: CASSQGIIAGYQETQYF.

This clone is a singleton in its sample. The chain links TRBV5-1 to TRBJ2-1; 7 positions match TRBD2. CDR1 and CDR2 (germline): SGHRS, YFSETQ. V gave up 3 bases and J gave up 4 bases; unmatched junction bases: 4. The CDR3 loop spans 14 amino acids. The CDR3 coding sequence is TGCGCCAGCAGCTCGGGGGAGGGGTACAATGAGCAGTTCTTC. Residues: CASSSGEGYNEQFF. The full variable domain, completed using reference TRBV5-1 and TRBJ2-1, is KAGVTQTPRYLIKTRGQQVTLSCSPISGHRSVSWYQQTPGQGLQFLFEYFSETQRNKGNFPGRFSGRQFSNSRSEMNVSTLELGDSALYLCASSSGEGYNEQFFGPGTRLTVL.

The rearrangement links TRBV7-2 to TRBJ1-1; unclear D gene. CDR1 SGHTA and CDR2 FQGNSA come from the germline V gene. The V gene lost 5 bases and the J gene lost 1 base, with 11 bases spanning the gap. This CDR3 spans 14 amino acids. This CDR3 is CASSRSVGNTEAFF. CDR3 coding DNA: TGTGCCAGCAGCCGGTCGGTCGGGAACACTGAAGCTTTCTTT.

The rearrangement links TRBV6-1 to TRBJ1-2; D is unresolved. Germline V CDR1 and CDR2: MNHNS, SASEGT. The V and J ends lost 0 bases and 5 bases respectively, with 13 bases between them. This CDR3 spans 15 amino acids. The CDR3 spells CASSEAAGLKYGYTF. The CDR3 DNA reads TGTGCCAGCAGTGAAGCGGCAGGACTCAAGTATGGCTACACCTTC.

CDR3 amino acids: CASSYKGLYSGNTIYF. The CDR3 DNA follows: TGTGCCAGCAGTTACAAGGGACTTTACTCTGGAAACACCATATATTTT. The chain has TRBV6-2 or TRBV6-3 and TRBJ1-3; a weak D match, TRBD1 (5 bases). The CDR3 spans 16 residues. Trimming took off 2 bases at V and 0 bases at J, with 11 bases between the two ends. Per the germline V gene, CDR1 is MNHEY and CDR2 is SVGEGT.

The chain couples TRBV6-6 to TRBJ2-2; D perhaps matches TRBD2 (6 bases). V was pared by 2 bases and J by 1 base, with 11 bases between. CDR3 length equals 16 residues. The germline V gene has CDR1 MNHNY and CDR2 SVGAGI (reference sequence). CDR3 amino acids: CASSYGGFGNTGELFF. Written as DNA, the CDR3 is TGTGCCAGCAGTTACGGGGGGTTTGGGAACACCGGGGAGCTGTTTTTT.

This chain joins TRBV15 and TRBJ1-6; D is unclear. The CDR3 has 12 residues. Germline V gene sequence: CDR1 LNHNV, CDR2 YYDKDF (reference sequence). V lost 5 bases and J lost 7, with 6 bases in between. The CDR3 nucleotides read TGTGCCACCAGCGAGGAAAATTCACCCCTCCACTTT. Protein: CATSEENSPLHF.

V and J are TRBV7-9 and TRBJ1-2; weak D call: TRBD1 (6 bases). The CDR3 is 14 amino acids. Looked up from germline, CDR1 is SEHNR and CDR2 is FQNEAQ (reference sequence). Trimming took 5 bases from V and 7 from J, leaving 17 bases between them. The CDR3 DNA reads TGTGCCAGCAGCCCGGATACAGGGAGCGGTGGCTACACCTTC. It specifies CASSPDTGSGGYTF. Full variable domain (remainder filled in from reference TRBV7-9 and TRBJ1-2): DTGVSQNPRHKITKRGQNVTFRCDPISEHNRLYWYRQTLGQGPEFLTYFQNEAQLEKSRLLSDRFSAERPKGSFSTLEIQRTEQGDSAMYLCASSPDTGSGGYTFGSGTRLTVV.

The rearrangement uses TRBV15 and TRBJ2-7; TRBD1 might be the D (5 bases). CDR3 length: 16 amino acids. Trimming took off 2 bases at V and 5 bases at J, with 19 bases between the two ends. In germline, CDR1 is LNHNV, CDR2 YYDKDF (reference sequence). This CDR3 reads CATSRTLQGEKNEQYF. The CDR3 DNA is TGTGCCACCAGCAGAACCCTCCAGGGTGAGAAGAACGAGCAGTACTTC.

The CDR3 spells CASSQATTGNTEAFF. The CDR3 nucleotides are TGTGCCAGCAGCCAAGCTACGACAGGGAACACTGAAGCTTTCTTT. The rearrangement links TRBV14 to TRBJ1-1; D is perhaps TRBD1 (6 bases). CDR3 size: 15 residues. The V and J ends lost 1 base and 1 base respectively, with 10 bases between them. The germline V gene encodes CDR1 SGHDN and CDR2 FVKESK.

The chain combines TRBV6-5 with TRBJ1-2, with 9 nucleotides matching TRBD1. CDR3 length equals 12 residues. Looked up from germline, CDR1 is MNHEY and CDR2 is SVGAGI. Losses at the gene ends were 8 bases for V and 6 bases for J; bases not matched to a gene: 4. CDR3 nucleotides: TGTGCCAGCTACGGACAGGGGAATGGCTACACCTTC. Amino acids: CASYGQGNGYTF.

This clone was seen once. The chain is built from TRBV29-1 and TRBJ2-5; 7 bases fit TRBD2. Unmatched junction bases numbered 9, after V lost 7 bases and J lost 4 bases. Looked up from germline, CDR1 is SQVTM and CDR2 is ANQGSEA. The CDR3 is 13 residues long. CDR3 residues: CSGSGTGGETQYF. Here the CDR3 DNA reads TGCAGCGGATCCGGGACGGGGGGAGAGACCCAGTACTTC.

In DNA form, the CDR3 reads TGTGCCAGCAGTAGGCAGGAGAACACTGAAGCTTTCTTT. Amino acid sequence: CASSRQENTEAFF. This chain joins TRBV6-2 or TRBV6-3 and TRBJ1-1, with D hard to call. Germline loops: CDR1 MNHEY, CDR2 SVGEGT. CDR3 length: 13 residues. Trimming took 5 bases from V and 1 from J, leaving 8 bases between them.

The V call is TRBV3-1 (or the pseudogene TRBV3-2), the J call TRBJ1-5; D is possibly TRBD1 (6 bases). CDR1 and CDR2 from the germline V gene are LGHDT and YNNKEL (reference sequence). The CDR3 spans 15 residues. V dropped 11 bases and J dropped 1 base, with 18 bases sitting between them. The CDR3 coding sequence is TGTGCCTCTGGGTTTGGGACAACCAGCAATCAGCCCCAGCATTTT. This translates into CASGFGTTSNQPQHF.

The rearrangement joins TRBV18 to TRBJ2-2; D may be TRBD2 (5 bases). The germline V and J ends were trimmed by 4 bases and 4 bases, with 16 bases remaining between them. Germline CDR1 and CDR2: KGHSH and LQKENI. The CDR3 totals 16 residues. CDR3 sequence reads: CASSHSLPGITGELFF. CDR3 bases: TGTGCCAGCTCACACTCCCTACCGGGGATCACCGGGGAGCTGTTTTTT.

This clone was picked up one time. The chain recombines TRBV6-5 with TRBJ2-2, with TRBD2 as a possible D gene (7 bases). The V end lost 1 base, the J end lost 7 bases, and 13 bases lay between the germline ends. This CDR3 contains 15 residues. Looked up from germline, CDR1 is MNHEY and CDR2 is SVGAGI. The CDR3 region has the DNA TGTGCCAGCAGTTACTGGGGGGGGGCCGTCGGGGAGCTGTTTTTT. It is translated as CASSYWGGAVGELFF.

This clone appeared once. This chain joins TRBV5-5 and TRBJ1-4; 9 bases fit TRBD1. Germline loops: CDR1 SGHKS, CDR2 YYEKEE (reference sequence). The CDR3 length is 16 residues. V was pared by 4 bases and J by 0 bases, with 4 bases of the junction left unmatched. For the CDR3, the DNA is TGTGCCAGCAGCGGACAGGGGCTGACAACTAATGAAAAACTGTTTTTT. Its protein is CASSGQGLTTNEKLFF. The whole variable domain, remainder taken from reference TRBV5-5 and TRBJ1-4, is DAGVTQSPTHLIKTRGQQVTLRCSPISGHKSVSWYQQVLGQGPQFIFQYYEKEERGRGNFPDRFSARQFPNYSSELNVNALLLGDSALYLCASSGQGLTTNEKLFFGSGTQLSVL.

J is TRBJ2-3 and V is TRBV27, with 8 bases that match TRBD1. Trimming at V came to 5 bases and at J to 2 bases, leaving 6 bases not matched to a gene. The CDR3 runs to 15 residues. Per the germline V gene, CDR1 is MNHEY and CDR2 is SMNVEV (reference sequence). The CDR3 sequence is CASSPTGGATDTQYF. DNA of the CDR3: TGTGCCAGCAGTCCCACAGGGGGTGCCACAGATACGCAGTATTTT.

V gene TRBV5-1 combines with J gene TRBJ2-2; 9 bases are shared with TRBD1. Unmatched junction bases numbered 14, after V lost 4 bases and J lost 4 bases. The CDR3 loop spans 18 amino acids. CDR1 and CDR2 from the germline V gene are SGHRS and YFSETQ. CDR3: CASSPNPGTGYSTGELFF. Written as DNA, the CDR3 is TGCGCCAGCAGCCCTAACCCCGGGACAGGGTATAGCACCGGGGAGCTGTTTTTT.

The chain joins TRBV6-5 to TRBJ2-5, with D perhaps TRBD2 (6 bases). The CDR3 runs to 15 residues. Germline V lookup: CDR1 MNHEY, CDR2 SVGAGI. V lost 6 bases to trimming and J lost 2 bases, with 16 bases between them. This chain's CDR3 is CASSRSRGLQETQYF. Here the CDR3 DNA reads TGTGCCAGCAGCCGAAGTCGGGGGTTGCAAGAGACCCAGTACTTC.